This TCR beta chain was profiled in a study of cytomegalovirus exposure and HLA in healthy donors. With 60 Vbeta and 13 Jbeta primers, the PCR was carried out. Generated by immunoSEQ multiplex PCR, the TCRdb table keeps only in-frame clones and is missing some. The sample consists of about 110,000 clones, over 60% of them appearing once. This clone was observed a few times. What it binds is not known. Study-wide results and limits: About 90% or about 30% of the time was how often most TCR beta V segments were productive, according to an earlier analysis. Later analysis associated a missense DCLRE1C variant with TCR beta V- and J-gene trimming. Among donors in an Asian-associated ancestry cluster, a later analysis reportedly found fewer N-insertions than the roughly 700-donor mean.

Sequencing was carried out using PBMCs. This receptor was taken from a woman aged 30 to 39 in good health and CMV-seronegative.

The DNA for the CDR3 is TGTGCCAGCAGCGTAGGACTAGCGGGGTTCACCGGGGAGCTGTTTTTT. Its translation is CASSVGLAGFTGELFF. The V call is TRBV9, the J call TRBJ2-2; 11 bases fit TRBD2. The CDR3 is 16 amino acids. Germline lookup yields CDR1 SGDLS and CDR2 YYNGEE. Unmatched junction bases numbered 2, after V lost 0 bases and J lost 4 bases.